This TCR beta chain was identified in a study of CD8+CD57+ T cells in acquired aplastic anemia. In its sample, this clonotype was seen a few times. It was patients with CD8+CD57+ cell expansion by flow cytometry who were chosen for sequencing. V was pared by 1 base and J by 7 bases, with 11 bases between. This CDR3 has 14 residues. Germline lookup yields CDR1 SEHNR and CDR2 FQNEAQ (reference sequence). Genomic DNA constituted the template upon which TCR beta VDJ and CDR3 profiling was performed. TCRdb ran MiXCR on the reads and lists one entry per CDR3 protein. The sample consists of under 500,000 distinct CDR3 sequences, roughly 34% of them appearing once.

This clonotype was sampled from a human donor with aplastic anemia. The V and J genes are TRBV7-9 and TRBJ2-1; the D gene could be TRBD1 or TRBD2 (5 bases each). Sequences were obtained from sorted CD4+, CD8+, or CD8+CD57+ T cells (not recorded which) from PBMCs. The CDR3 coding sequence is TGTGCCAGCAGCTTAGAGGGAGAGGGGAATGAGCAGTTCTTC. It specifies CASSLEGEGNEQFF.